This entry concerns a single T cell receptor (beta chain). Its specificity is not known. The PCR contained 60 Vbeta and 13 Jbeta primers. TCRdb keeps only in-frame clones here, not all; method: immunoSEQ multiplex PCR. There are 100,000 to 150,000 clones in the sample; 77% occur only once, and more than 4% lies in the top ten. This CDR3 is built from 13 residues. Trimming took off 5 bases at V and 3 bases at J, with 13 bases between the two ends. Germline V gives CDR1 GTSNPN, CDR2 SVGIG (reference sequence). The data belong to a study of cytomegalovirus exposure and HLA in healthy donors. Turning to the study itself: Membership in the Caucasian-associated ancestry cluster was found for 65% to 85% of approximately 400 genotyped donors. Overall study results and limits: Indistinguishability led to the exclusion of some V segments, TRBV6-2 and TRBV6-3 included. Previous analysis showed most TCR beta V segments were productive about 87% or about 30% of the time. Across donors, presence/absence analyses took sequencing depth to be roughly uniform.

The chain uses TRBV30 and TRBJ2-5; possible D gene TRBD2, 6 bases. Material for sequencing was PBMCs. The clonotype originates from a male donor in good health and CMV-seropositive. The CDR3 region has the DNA TGTGCCTGGCAACGGGACTTAAAAGAGACCCAGTACTTC. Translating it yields CAWQRDLKETQYF.